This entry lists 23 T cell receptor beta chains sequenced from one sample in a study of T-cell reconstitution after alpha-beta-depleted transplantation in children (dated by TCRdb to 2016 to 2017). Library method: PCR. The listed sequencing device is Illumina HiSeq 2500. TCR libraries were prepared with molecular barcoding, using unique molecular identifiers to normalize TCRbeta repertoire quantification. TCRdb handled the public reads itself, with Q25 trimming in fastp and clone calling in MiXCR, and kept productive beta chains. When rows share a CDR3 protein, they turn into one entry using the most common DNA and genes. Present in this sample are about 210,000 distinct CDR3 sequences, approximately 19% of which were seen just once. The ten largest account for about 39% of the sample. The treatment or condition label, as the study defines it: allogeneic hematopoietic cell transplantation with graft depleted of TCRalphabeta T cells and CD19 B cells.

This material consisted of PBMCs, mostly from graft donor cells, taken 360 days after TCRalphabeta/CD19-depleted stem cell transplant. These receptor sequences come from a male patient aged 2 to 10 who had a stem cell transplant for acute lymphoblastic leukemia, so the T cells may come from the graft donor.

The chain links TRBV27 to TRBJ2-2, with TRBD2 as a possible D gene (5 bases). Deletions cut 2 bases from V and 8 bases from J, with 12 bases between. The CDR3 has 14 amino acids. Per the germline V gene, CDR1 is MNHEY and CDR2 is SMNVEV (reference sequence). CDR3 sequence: CASSLDYQAGELFF. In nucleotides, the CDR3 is TGTGCCAGCAGTTTAGACTATCAGGCTGGGGAGCTGTTTTTT.

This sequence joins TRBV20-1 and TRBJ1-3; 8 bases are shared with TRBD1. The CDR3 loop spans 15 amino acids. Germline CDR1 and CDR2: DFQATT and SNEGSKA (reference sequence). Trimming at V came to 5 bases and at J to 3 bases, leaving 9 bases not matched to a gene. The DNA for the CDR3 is TGCAGTGCTCCAGCTCAGACAGGGGATGGAAACACCATATATTTT. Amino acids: CSAPAQTGDGNTIYF.

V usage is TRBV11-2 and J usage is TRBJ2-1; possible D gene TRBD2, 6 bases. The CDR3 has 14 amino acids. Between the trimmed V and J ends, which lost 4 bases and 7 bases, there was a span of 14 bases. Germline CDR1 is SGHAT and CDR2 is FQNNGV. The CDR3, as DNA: TGTGCCAGCAGCTCGTATGGGACTGTTAATGAGCAGTTCTTC. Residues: CASSSYGTVNEQFF.

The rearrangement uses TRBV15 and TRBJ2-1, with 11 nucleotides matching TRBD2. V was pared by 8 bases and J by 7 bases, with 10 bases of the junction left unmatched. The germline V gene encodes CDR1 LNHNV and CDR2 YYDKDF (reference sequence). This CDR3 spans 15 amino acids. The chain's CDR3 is CATGTSGSIGNEQFF. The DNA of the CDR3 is TGTGCCACCGGGACTAGCGGATCGATAGGGAATGAGCAGTTCTTC.

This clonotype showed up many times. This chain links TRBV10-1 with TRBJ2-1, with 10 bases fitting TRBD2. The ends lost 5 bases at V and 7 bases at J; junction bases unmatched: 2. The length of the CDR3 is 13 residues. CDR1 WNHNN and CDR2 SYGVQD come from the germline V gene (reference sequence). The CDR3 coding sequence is TGCGCCAGCAGTCCGGGACTAGCGAATGAGCAGTTCTTC. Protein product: CASSPGLANEQFF.

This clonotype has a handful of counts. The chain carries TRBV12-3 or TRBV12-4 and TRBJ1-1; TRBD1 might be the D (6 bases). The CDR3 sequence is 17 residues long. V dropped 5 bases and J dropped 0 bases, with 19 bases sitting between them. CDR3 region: CASSRTATVVMNTEAFF. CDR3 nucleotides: TGTGCCAGCAGTCGGACAGCTACCGTGGTGATGAACACTGAAGCTTTCTTT.

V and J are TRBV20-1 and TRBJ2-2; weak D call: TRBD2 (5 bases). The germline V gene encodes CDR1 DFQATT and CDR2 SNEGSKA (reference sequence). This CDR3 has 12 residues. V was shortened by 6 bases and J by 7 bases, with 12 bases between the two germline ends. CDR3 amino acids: CSARWGVGELFF. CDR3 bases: TGCAGTGCCCGCTGGGGAGTCGGGGAGCTGTTTTTT.

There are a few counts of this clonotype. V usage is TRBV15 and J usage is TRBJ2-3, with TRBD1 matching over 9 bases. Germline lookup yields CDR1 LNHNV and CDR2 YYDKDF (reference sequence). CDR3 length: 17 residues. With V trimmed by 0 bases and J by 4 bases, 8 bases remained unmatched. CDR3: CATSRDYPGQGPDTQYF. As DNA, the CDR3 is TGTGCCACCAGCAGAGATTACCCGGGACAGGGACCAGATACGCAGTATTTT.

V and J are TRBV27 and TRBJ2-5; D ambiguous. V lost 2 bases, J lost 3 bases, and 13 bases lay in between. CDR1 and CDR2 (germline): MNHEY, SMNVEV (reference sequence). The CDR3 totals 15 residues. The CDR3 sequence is CASSLLVGPKETQYF. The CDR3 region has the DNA TGTGCCAGCAGTTTACTCGTAGGGCCCAAAGAGACCCAGTACTTC.

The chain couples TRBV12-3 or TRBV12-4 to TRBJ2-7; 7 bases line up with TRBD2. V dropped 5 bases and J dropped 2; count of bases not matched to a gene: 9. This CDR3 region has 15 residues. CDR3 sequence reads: CASSVRAGPTYEQYF. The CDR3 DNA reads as TGTGCCAGCAGTGTCCGAGCGGGGCCCACCTACGAGCAGTACTTC.

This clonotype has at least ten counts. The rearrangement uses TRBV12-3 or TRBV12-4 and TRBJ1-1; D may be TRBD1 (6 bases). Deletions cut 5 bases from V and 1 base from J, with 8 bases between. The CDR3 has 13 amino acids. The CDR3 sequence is CASSPGQNTEAFF. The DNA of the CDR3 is TGTGCCAGCAGTCCGGGACAGAACACTGAAGCTTTCTTT.

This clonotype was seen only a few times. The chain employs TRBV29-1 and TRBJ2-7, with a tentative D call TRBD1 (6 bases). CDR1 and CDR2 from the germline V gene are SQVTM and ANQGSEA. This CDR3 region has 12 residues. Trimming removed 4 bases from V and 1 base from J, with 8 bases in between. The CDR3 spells CSVGTGSYEQYF. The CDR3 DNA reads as TGCAGCGTTGGTACAGGGTCCTACGAGCAGTACTTC.

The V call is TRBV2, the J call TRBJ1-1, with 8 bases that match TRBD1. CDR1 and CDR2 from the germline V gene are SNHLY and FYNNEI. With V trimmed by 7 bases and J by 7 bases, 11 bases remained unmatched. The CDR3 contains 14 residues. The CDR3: CASNPGQGRLEAFF. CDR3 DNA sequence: TGTGCCAGCAACCCAGGACAGGGAAGGCTTGAAGCTTTCTTT.

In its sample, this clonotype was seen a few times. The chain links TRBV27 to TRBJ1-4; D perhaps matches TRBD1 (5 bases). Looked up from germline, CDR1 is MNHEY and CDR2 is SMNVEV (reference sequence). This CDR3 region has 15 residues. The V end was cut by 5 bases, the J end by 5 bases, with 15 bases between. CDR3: CASSARLRENEKLFF. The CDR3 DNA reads TGTGCCAGCAGTGCCCGACTCAGGGAAAATGAAAAACTGTTTTTT.

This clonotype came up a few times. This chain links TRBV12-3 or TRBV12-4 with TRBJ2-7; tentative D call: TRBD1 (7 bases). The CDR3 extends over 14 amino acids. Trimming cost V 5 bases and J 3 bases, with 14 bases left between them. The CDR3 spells CASSQQGEVYEQYF. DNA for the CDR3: TGTGCCAGCAGTCAGCAGGGGGAGGTCTACGAGCAGTACTTC.

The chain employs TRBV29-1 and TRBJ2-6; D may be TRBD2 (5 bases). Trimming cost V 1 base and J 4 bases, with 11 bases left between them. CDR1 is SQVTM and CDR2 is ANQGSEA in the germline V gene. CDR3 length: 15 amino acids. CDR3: CSVEVRGPGANVLTF. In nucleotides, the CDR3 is TGCAGCGTTGAAGTGCGCGGGCCCGGGGCCAACGTCCTGACTTTC.

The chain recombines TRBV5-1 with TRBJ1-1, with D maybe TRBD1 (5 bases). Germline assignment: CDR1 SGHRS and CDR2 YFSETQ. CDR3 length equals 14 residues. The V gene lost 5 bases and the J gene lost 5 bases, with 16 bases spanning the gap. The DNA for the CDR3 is TGCGCCAGCAGTTGGGACCCCCCGGGGACTGAAGCTTTCTTT. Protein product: CASSWDPPGTEAFF. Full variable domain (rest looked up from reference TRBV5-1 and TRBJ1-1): KAGVTQTPRYLIKTRGQQVTLSCSPISGHRSVSWYQQTPGQGLQFLFEYFSETQRNKGNFPGRFSGRQFSNSRSEMNVSTLELGDSALYLCASSWDPPGTEAFFGQGTRLTVV.

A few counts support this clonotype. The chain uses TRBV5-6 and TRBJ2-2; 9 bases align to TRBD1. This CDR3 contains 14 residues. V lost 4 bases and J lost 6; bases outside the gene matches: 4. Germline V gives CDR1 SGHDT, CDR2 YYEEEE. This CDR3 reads CASSPDRGSGELFF. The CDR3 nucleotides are TGTGCCAGCAGCCCCGACAGGGGGTCCGGGGAGCTGTTTTTT.

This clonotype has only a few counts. CDR3 in DNA: TGTGCCAGCAGCTATCGGGGATACATCACCGGGGAGCTGTTTTTT. It is translated as CASSYRGYITGELFF. This rearrangement joins TRBV7-9 to TRBJ2-2; D perhaps matches TRBD2 (5 bases). The CDR3 consists of 15 residues. Trimming took off 4 bases at V and 4 bases at J, with 13 bases between the two ends. Germline CDR1 and CDR2: SEHNR and FQNEAQ (reference sequence).

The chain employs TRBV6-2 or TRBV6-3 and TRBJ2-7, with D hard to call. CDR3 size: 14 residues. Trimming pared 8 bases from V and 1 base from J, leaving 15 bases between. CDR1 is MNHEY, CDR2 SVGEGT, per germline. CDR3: CASSPGPGSYEQYF. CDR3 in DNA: TGTGCCAGCTCTCCCGGGCCTGGATCCTACGAGCAGTACTTC.

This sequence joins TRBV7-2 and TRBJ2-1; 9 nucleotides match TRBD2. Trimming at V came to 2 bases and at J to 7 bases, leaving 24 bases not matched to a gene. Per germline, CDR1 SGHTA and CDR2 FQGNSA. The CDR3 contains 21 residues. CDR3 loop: CASSLPGRVRGGKVVLNEQFF. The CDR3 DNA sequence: TGTGCCAGCAGCTTACCGGGGAGGGTGCGGGGGGGCAAGGTCGTTTTGAATGAGCAGTTCTTC. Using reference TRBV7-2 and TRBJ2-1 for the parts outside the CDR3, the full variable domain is GAGVSQSPSNKVTEKGKDVELRCDPISGHTALYWYRQSLGQGLEFLIYFQGNSAPDKSGLPSDRFSAERTGGSVSTLTIQRTQQEDSAVYLCASSLPGRVRGGKVVLNEQFFGPGTRLTVL.

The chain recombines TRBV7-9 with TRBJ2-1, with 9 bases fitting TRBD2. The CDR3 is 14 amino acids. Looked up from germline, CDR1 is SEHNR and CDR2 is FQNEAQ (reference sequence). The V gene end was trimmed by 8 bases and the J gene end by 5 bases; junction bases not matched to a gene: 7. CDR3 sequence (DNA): TGTGCCAGCTCACAGCGGGGGGCAAACAATGAGCAGTTCTTC. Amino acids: CASSQRGANNEQFF. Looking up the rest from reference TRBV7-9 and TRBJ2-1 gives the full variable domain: DTGVSQNPRHKITKRGQNVTFRCDPISEHNRLYWYRQTLGQGPEFLTYFQNEAQLEKSRLLSDRFSAERPKGSFSTLEIQRTEQGDSAMYLCASSQRGANNEQFFGPGTRLTVL.

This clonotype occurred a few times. The CDR3 region is CASSPSTGTHSGGYTF. The CDR3 DNA is TGTGCCAGCAGTCCTTCCACCGGGACACACAGCGGGGGCTACACCTTC. The V and J genes are TRBV6-2 or TRBV6-3 and TRBJ1-2, with a tentative D call TRBD1 (6 bases). Deletions cut 5 bases from V and 8 bases from J, with 24 bases between. This CDR3 region has 16 residues. Germline V gives CDR1 MNHEY, CDR2 SVGEGT.